This passage covers 21 T cell receptor beta chains from one sample sequenced in a study of T cells in Graves' hyperthyroidism and ophthalmopathy. The investigators amplified TCR beta CDR3 regions from RNA transcripts. The HTBI primer set served for first-round RT-PCR of the TCR CDR3. Via MiXCR, TCRdb re-called the multiplex PCR reads, giving one row per CDR3 protein. Seen here are more than 450,000 distinct CDR3 sequences, around 15% observed once, and the top ten hold approximately 15%. Specimen: blood. Source of these receptors: a woman aged 40 to 49 with Graves' hyperthyroidism.

This clonotype was detected many times. This rearrangement joins TRBV7-8 to TRBJ2-3, with D unclear. The CDR3 is 15 amino acids. V was cut by 5 bases and J by 6 bases, with 18 bases left in between. The germline gives CDR1 SGHVS, CDR2 FQNEAQ. The DNA of the CDR3 is TGTGCCAGCAGCATCTCGGTGGGCACCGGGGATACGCAGTATTTT. Translating gives CASSISVGTGDTQYF.

Many counts were recorded for this clonotype. The chain recombines TRBV20-1 with TRBJ1-4; no definite D call. The V gene lost 7 bases and the J gene lost 10 bases, with 16 bases spanning the gap. The CDR3 consists of 12 residues. Germline CDR1 DFQATT, CDR2 SNEGSKA (reference sequence). CDR3 sequence reads: CSVQERDGKLFF. CDR3 DNA sequence: TGCAGTGTTCAGGAACGGGATGGAAAACTGTTTTTT.

This clonotype appeared many times. The chain links TRBV6-1 to TRBJ1-5, with a possible D match to TRBD1 (6 bases). The germline V gene has CDR1 MNHNS and CDR2 SASEGT. The germline V and J ends were trimmed by 8 bases and 3 bases, with 8 bases remaining between them. CDR3 size: 12 residues. The chain's CDR3 is CASDRFNQPQHF. CDR3 DNA: TGTGCCAGCGACAGGTTCAATCAGCCCCAGCATTTT.

The CDR3 spells CSARAPLAGGGAKNIQYF. CDR3 sequence (DNA): TGCAGTGCTAGAGCCCCCCTAGCGGGAGGGGGAGCCAAAAACATTCAGTACTTC. This sequence joins TRBV20-1 and TRBJ2-4, with 12 bases fitting TRBD2. The germline V gene encodes CDR1 DFQATT and CDR2 SNEGSKA (reference sequence). This CDR3 has 18 residues. J was trimmed by 0 bases and V by 1 base; bases with no gene match: 7.

The DNA of the CDR3 is TGTGCCAGCAGCCCACGACAGGTCTTCTCCAATGAGCAGTTCTTC. It encodes CASSPRQVFSNEQFF. The J gene is TRBJ2-1, the V gene TRBV13, with D perhaps TRBD1 (6 bases). CDR3 size: 15 residues. Germline-derived CDR1 and CDR2 are PRHDT and FYEKMQ (reference sequence). Between the trimmed V and J ends, which lost 5 bases and 6 bases, there was a span of 17 bases.

This clonotype was counted only a few times. The chain links TRBV2 to TRBJ2-7; D ambiguous. Germline CDR1 SNHLY, CDR2 FYNNEI. V dropped 8 bases and J dropped 2 bases, with 10 bases sitting between them. The CDR3 is made up of 12 amino acids. CDR3 DNA sequence: TGTGCCAGCCAAAGAAGTGCCTACGAGCAGTACTTC. Protein product: CASQRSAYEQYF.

Of note for this clonotype: Given a much more abundant clone one base away, this may be a read error. The chain links TRBV5-1 to TRBJ2-1; the D is unclear. The CDR3 covers 15 residues. Germline V gene sequence: CDR1 SGHRS, CDR2 YFSETQ. The CDR3 loop reads CASSNVEWSGNEQSF. The CDR3 coding sequence is TGCGCCAGCAGCAATGTAGAGTGGTCGGGCAATGAGCAGTCCTTC. Full variable domain (rest looked up from reference TRBV5-1 and TRBJ2-1): KAGVTQTPRYLIKTRGQQVTLSCSPISGHRSVSWYQQTPGQGLQFLFEYFSETQRNKGNFPGRFSGRQFSNSRSEMNVSTLELGDSALYLCASSNVEWSGNEQSFGPGTRLTVL.

The chain uses TRBV4-1 and TRBJ2-1, with D possibly being TRBD2 (5 bases). The ends were cut back, 2 bases at V and 0 bases at J, with 11 bases in the middle. Germline V gives CDR1 MGHRA, CDR2 YSYEKL. The CDR3 is 16 amino acids. The CDR3 sequence: CASSQTLASSYNEQFF. In DNA, the CDR3 is TGCGCCAGCAGCCAAACCCTAGCTAGCTCCTACAATGAGCAGTTCTTC.

This clonotype was seen more than once but under ten times. The genes are TRBV6-2 or TRBV6-3 and TRBJ2-1, with TRBD2 as a possible D gene (6 bases). Per the germline V gene, CDR1 is MNHEY and CDR2 is SVGEGT. The V and J ends lost 7 bases and 7 bases respectively, with 20 bases between them. The length of the CDR3 is 15 residues. The CDR3 is CASISVGEAGNEQFF. The DNA of the CDR3 is TGTGCCAGCATCTCTGTAGGGGAGGCGGGGAATGAGCAGTTCTTC.

The table lists this clonotype with a few counts. The V and J genes are TRBV2 and TRBJ2-7; TRBD2 might be the D (5 bases). CDR1 is SNHLY, CDR2 FYNNEI, per germline. V was trimmed by 8 bases and J by 6 bases, leaving 14 bases between them. The CDR3 spans 12 residues. CDR3 nucleotides: TGTGCCAGCCGGGAAGGGATGGGCGAGCAGTACTTC. This translates into CASREGMGEQYF.

This clonotype has ten or more counts. The chain combines TRBV12-3 or TRBV12-4 with TRBJ1-5, with TRBD1 identical over 8 bases. Germline trimming cut 10 bases from V and 4 bases from J; bases unmatched to any gene: 9. The CDR3 covers 14 residues. The CDR3 DNA reads TGTGCCACCTCCGGACAGGGAGGGAATCAGCCCCAGCATTTT. Protein sequence: CATSGQGGNQPQHF.

The chain carries TRBV7-2 and TRBJ2-1; the match to TRBD2 covers 13 bases. V lost 5 bases and J lost 0; bases outside the gene matches: 10. The CDR3 sequence is 19 residues long. CDR1 SGHTA and CDR2 FQGNSA come from the germline V gene. Written as DNA, the CDR3 is TGTGCCAGCAGCCCTTCGGGACTAGCGGGAAAAGTCTCCTACAATGAGCAGTTCTTC. Its protein product is CASSPSGLAGKVSYNEQFF.

This clonotype has at least ten counts. This could be a read error, since a much larger clone is one nucleotide away. This chain's CDR3 is CASRLGQNTEAFF. DNA for the CDR3: TGTGCCAGCAGGTTGGGACAGAACACTGAAGCTTTCTTT. V is TRBV28 and J is TRBJ1-1; TRBD1 is a possible D gene (6 bases). CDR1 is MDHEN and CDR2 is SYDVKM in the germline V gene. Trimming pared 6 bases from V and 1 base from J, leaving 9 bases between. This CDR3 is built from 13 residues.

The chain employs TRBV3-1 and TRBJ2-6; D is tentatively TRBD1 or TRBD2 (5 bases each). The CDR3 has 19 amino acids. V was clipped by 0 bases and J by 0 bases, with 15 bases between them. Germline assignment: CDR1 LGHDT and CDR2 YNNKEL (reference sequence). CDR3 in amino acids: CASSQDWGPYRSGANVLTF. The CDR3 DNA reads as TGTGCCAGCAGCCAAGATTGGGGACCTTACCGCTCTGGGGCCAACGTCCTGACTTTC.

The sample holds many counts of this clonotype. The chain joins TRBV12-3 or TRBV12-4 to TRBJ2-5; no definite D call. Trimming took 2 bases from V and 1 from J, leaving 8 bases between them. The CDR3 sequence is 14 residues long. The CDR3 DNA is TGTGCCAGCAGTTTAATCGCCCTCCAAGAGACCCAGTACTTC. Its protein product is CASSLIALQETQYF.

This chain connects TRBV10-3 to TRBJ1-2; D possibly corresponds to TRBD1 (6 bases). Trimming removed 2 bases at V and 1 base at J, with 11 bases between. The CDR3 runs to 15 residues. Germline lookup yields CDR1 ENHRY and CDR2 SYGVKD. The CDR3 coding sequence is TGTGCCATCAGTGAGAGGCCGGACAGTAACTATGGCTACACCTTC. Its protein is CAISERPDSNYGYTF.

V gene TRBV20-1 combines with J gene TRBJ2-5; D uncertain. The V end was cut by 6 bases, the J end by 5 bases, with 16 bases between. Germline V lookup: CDR1 DFQATT, CDR2 SNEGSKA (reference sequence). The CDR3 consists of 13 residues. CDR3 nucleotides: TGCAGTGCCTATGAAAGGGTGCGGGAGACCCAGTACTTC. It is translated as CSAYERVRETQYF.

This clonotype was counted only a few times. V is TRBV25-1 and J is TRBJ2-5, with 8 bases matching TRBD1. The CDR3 length is 13 residues. Germline V lookup: CDR1 MGHDK, CDR2 SYGVNS. The V segment lost 3 bases and the J segment 5 bases; nucleotides outside the gene matches: 2. The CDR3 sequence: CASSERQGETQYF. DNA for the CDR3: TGTGCCAGCAGTGAGAGACAGGGGGAGACCCAGTACTTC.

There are many counts of this clonotype. This chain uses TRBV12-3 or TRBV12-4 with TRBJ2-3; 8 bases map to TRBD2. With V trimmed by 3 bases and J by 7 bases, 9 bases remained unmatched. The CDR3 covers 15 residues. The CDR3 nucleotides are TGTGCCAGCAGTTTTCTCCAGCGGGAGAGATATACGCAGTATTTT. Its translation is CASSFLQRERYTQYF.

This clonotype has only one observation. V is TRBV9 and J is TRBJ2-3, with TRBD2 identical over 8 bases. The CDR3 runs to 19 residues. The trim removed 4 bases at V and 2 bases at J, leaving 18 bases unmatched. Germline values: CDR1 SGDLS, CDR2 YYNGEE. For the CDR3, the DNA is TGTGCCAGCAGCCCCGGGGCTAGCGGGCCCGTCGAAATCACAGATACGCAGTATTTT. Protein sequence: CASSPGASGPVEITDTQYF.

The sample holds many counts of this clonotype. The junction departs from the called germline gene at one end, perhaps through a read error. The chain employs TRBV5-1 and TRBJ2-7; 9 bases match TRBD2. CDR1 is SGHRS and CDR2 is YFSETQ in the germline V gene. This CDR3 region has 14 residues. The CDR3 loop is CASSLAGGSYEQYF. CDR3 in DNA: TGTGCCAGCAGTTTGGCGGGAGGGTCCTACGAGCAGTACTTC.